The 22 T cell receptor beta chains below come from one sample, sequenced in a study of shared clonotypes between healthy human individuals. Naive CD8 populations comprised CD45RO-negative cells positively selected for CCR7, excluding terminally differentiated effector memory CD45RA+ cells. Only in-frame clones appear in the TCRdb table, and some are missing; sequencing was by immunoSEQ multiplex PCR. The sample has approximately 1.9 million clones; around 93% are singletons. The sample was naive CD8+ T cells from PBMCs. These receptors came from a man younger than 35 in good health. Some clones in this sample may be carry-over from other donors' samples.

This clone was observed a handful of times. The chain joins TRBV30 to TRBJ1-2; TRBD1 aligns across 7 bases. The trim removed 7 bases at V and 6 bases at J, leaving 2 bases unmatched. Germline CDR1 and CDR2: GTSNPN and SVGIG (reference sequence). This CDR3 has 10 amino acids. DNA of the CDR3: TGTGCCTTGACAGGGCATGGCTACACCTTC. This codes for CALTGHGYTF.

About this clone: In the same sample, other DNA sequences code for this CDR3. The chain uses TRBV14 and TRBJ1-2; D unclear. Germline V CDR1 and CDR2: SGHDN, FVKESK. Between the trimmed V and J ends, which lost 1 base and 5 bases, there was a span of 8 bases. CDR3 length: 13 residues. The CDR3 bases are TGTGCCAGCAGCCAAGGGCTAGGTTATGGCTACACCTTC. It codes for CASSQGLGYGYTF.

A remark on this clone: The same CDR3 can be traced to other DNA sequences in this sample. V gene TRBV27 combines with J gene TRBJ2-7, with D perhaps matching TRBD2 (5 bases). Deletions cut 5 bases from V and 4 bases from J, with 9 bases between. The CDR3 is 12 residues long. Germline loops: CDR1 MNHEY, CDR2 SMNVEV (reference sequence). CDR3 DNA sequence: TGTGCCAGCAGTCCCGGAGGATACGAGCAGTACTTC. It yields the protein CASSPGGYEQYF.

V is TRBV27 and J is TRBJ2-2, with a possible D match to TRBD1 (6 bases). Germline V gene sequence: CDR1 MNHEY, CDR2 SMNVEV (reference sequence). There are 14 residues in the CDR3. V gave up 6 bases and J gave up 2 bases, with 10 bases separating them. CDR3 in DNA: TGTGCCAGCAGACAGGGTCGTAACACCGGGGAGCTGTTTTTT. Translating it yields CASRQGRNTGELFF.

This chain links TRBV7-8 with TRBJ1-4; no clear D gene. Trimming cost V 3 bases and J 8 bases, with 13 bases left between them. Germline V gene lookup returns CDR1 SGHVS and CDR2 FQNEAQ. The CDR3 runs 14 residues. The chain's CDR3 is CASSLAPGSEKLFF. Here the CDR3 DNA reads TGTGCCAGCAGCTTGGCCCCAGGTAGCGAAAAACTGTTTTTT.

The chain has TRBV2 and TRBJ2-5; no clear D gene. CDR1 is SNHLY and CDR2 is FYNNEI in the germline V gene. The length of the CDR3 is 15 residues. Deletions cut 2 bases from V and 2 bases from J, with 12 bases between. The CDR3 here is CASSELLAAQETQYF. In DNA, the CDR3 is TGTGCCAGCAGTGAACTGTTGGCAGCACAAGAGACCCAGTACTTC.

J is TRBJ2-7 and V is TRBV4-1; no firm D call. Germline CDR1 and CDR2: MGHRA and YSYEKL. Trimming stripped 2 bases from V and 6 bases from J, with 11 bases between. This CDR3 comprises 13 residues. CDR3 DNA: TGCGCCAGCAGCCAACCCTACTCGGTCGAGCAGTACTTC. Protein: CASSQPYSVEQYF.

This clone was observed once. This CDR3 is also generated by other DNA sequences in the sample. The V and J genes are TRBV6-5 and TRBJ2-7, with 11 nucleotides matching TRBD2. J lost 3 bases, V lost 0 bases, and 1 base had no gene match. In germline, CDR1 is MNHEY, CDR2 SVGAGI. The CDR3 spans 15 residues. The CDR3 loop is CASSYSGTSGYEQYF. The CDR3 DNA reads as TGTGCCAGCAGTTACTCTGGGACTAGCGGCTACGAGCAGTACTTC.

Turning to this clone: The same CDR3 arises from other DNA sequences in this sample as well. J is TRBJ1-2 and V is TRBV5-6, with D unresolved. The CDR3 spans 12 residues. The germline V and J ends were trimmed by 0 bases and 3 bases, with 3 bases remaining between them. CDR1 and CDR2 (germline): SGHDT, YYEEEE. The CDR3, as DNA: TGTGCCAGCAGCTTGGGTGACTATGGCTACACCTTC. It codes for CASSLGDYGYTF. Complete variable domain (other parts from reference TRBV5-6 and TRBJ1-2): DAGVTQSPTHLIKTRGQQVTLRCSPKSGHDTVSWYQQALGQGPQFIFQYYEEEERQRGNFPDRFSGHQFPNYSSELNVNALLLGDSALYLCASSLGDYGYTFGSGTRLTVV.

J is TRBJ1-5 and V is TRBV28; 9 bases line up with TRBD1. Germline CDR1 MDHEN, CDR2 SYDVKM. Trimming took 5 bases from V and 0 from J; bases not matched to a gene: 5. The CDR3 is 16 residues long. DNA of the CDR3: TGTGCCAGCAGTCCAAGGACAGGGGTTAGCAATCAGCCCCAGCATTTT. It codes for CASSPRTGVSNQPQHF.

This clone appeared once. This chain connects TRBV6-6 to TRBJ2-7, with TRBD1 matching over 7 bases. The CDR3 has 16 amino acids. Germline-derived CDR1 and CDR2 are MNHNY and SVGAGI (reference sequence). J gave up 0 bases and V 4 bases, and 9 bases lay outside the gene matches. The chain's CDR3 is CASSSYRQGFSYEQYF. The CDR3 DNA follows: TGTGCCAGCAGTTCCTACAGACAGGGCTTCTCCTACGAGCAGTACTTC.

Remarks on this clone: Other DNA sequences in this specimen translate into the identical CDR3. CDR3 amino acids: CASSLRQGTDTQYF. The CDR3 nucleotides are TGTGCCAGCAGTTTAAGGCAGGGAACAGATACGCAGTATTTT. The rearrangement uses TRBV27 and TRBJ2-3, with D possibly matching TRBD1 (5 bases). The CDR3 is 14 residues long. Germline V gene lookup returns CDR1 MNHEY and CDR2 SMNVEV (reference sequence). Between the trimmed V and J ends, which lost 2 bases and 3 bases, there was a span of 9 bases.

V usage is TRBV27 and J usage is TRBJ2-1, with TRBD2 as a possible D gene (6 bases). The germline CDR1 and CDR2 sequences are MNHEY and SMNVEV (reference sequence). V was pared by 5 bases and J by 8 bases, with 13 bases between. This CDR3 has 13 residues. CDR3: CASSMTRVDEQFF. Here the CDR3 DNA reads TGTGCCAGCAGTATGACTAGGGTCGATGAGCAGTTCTTC.

The chain carries TRBV11-3 and TRBJ2-5; no clear D gene. Germline CDR1 and CDR2: SGHNT and YENEEA. The CDR3 is 13 residues long. Trimming stripped 5 bases from V and 0 bases from J, with 7 bases between. CDR3 region: CASSPRDQETQYF. DNA for the CDR3: TGTGCCAGCAGCCCCCGGGACCAAGAGACCCAGTACTTC.

This clone showed up just once. The rearrangement joins TRBV27 to TRBJ2-3; no firm D call. The germline V gene has CDR1 MNHEY and CDR2 SMNVEV (reference sequence). The CDR3 loop spans 13 amino acids. V was cut by 5 bases and J by 0 bases, with 6 bases left in between. The chain's CDR3 is CASSIASTDTQYF. DNA for the CDR3: TGTGCCAGCAGTATCGCTAGCACAGATACGCAGTATTTT.

This chain links TRBV7-3 with TRBJ2-1; weak D call: TRBD1 (6 bases). Trimming left V 4 bases short and J 4 bases short, with 14 bases between. Germline V gives CDR1 SGHTA, CDR2 FQGTGA. The CDR3 has 15 residues. Here the CDR3 DNA reads TGTGCCAGCAGCTCCGGGACATACCCATACAATGAGCAGTTCTTC. Translated, it gives CASSSGTYPYNEQFF.

The J gene is TRBJ2-1, the V gene TRBV27, with D possibly TRBD1 on 5 matching bases. In germline, CDR1 is MNHEY, CDR2 SMNVEV (reference sequence). V shed 1 base and J shed 6 bases, with 13 bases lying between them. The CDR3 extends over 15 amino acids. CDR3: CASSLFPGPFNEQFF. In nucleotides, the CDR3 is TGTGCCAGCAGTTTATTCCCAGGGCCCTTCAATGAGCAGTTCTTC.

The chain combines TRBV30 with TRBJ2-7, with no clear D. The ends were cut back, 0 bases at V and 4 bases at J, with 7 bases in the middle. Germline CDR1 GTSNPN, CDR2 SVGIG (reference sequence). CDR3 length: 12 residues. Here the CDR3 DNA reads TGTGCCTGGAGTGTACACCTGTACGAGCAGTACTTC. Encoded protein: CAWSVHLYEQYF. Filled out from reference TRBV30 and TRBJ2-7, the complete variable domain reads SQTIHQWPATLVQPVGSPLSLECTVEGTSNPNLYWYRQAAGRGLQLLFYSVGIGQISSEVPQNLSASRPQDRQFILSSKKLLLSDSGFYLCAWSVHLYEQYFGPGTRLTVT.

With respect to this clone: The same CDR3 arises from other DNA sequences in this sample as well. This chain connects TRBV27 to TRBJ2-7; D is possibly TRBD1 (5 bases). CDR3 size: 13 residues. The V gene's germline CDR1 is MNHEY and CDR2 SMNVEV (reference sequence). Trimming removed 3 bases at V and 3 bases at J, with 9 bases between. CDR3 amino acids: CASSLSRGYEQYF. The DNA of the CDR3 is TGTGCCAGCAGTTTGTCAAGGGGCTACGAGCAGTACTTC.

The genes are TRBV7-9 and TRBJ1-1, with TRBD1 matching over 9 bases. CDR3 length equals 15 residues. Germline-derived CDR1 and CDR2 are SEHNR and FQNEAQ (reference sequence). J lost 1 base, V lost 5 bases, and 5 bases had no gene match. CDR3 sequence reads: CASSVGQGSNTEAFF. Here the CDR3 DNA reads TGTGCCAGCAGCGTCGGACAGGGGTCGAACACTGAAGCTTTCTTT.

This rearrangement joins TRBV11-2 to TRBJ1-1; D is undetermined. Deletions cut 2 bases from V and 8 bases from J, with 15 bases between. This CDR3 has 14 amino acids. Per germline, CDR1 SGHAT and CDR2 FQNNGV. CDR3 DNA sequence: TGTGCCAGCAGCTTACGGTTATCAGGCTCGGAAGCTTTCTTT. As protein: CASSLRLSGSEAFF.

In its sample, this clone was seen once. The chain has TRBV5-8 and TRBJ2-7, with D unresolved. Per germline, CDR1 SGHTS and CDR2 YDEGEE. V lost 7 bases to trimming and J lost 12 bases, with 8 bases between them. CDR3 length equals 8 residues. CDR3 bases: TGTGCCAGCGGGAACCGGTACTTC. Its translation: CASGNRYF. Looking up the rest from reference TRBV5-8 and TRBJ2-7 gives the full variable domain: EAGVTQSPTHLIKTRGQQATLRCSPISGHTSVYWYQQALGLGLQFLLWYDEGEERNRGNFPPRFSGRQFPNYSSELNVNALELEDSALYLCASGNRYFGPGTRLTVT.